These 9 T cell receptor beta chains share one sample of origin, sequenced in a study of T cells expressing NK-cell markers. One entry per CDR3 protein, without DNA, is what TCRdb gives after re-calling the 5' RACE reads. Its table records some 340,000 distinct CDR3 sequences. Sequenced: blood T cells: a sorted CD56 or NKG2C T cell subset, CD4+ or CD8+ T cells, or bulk PBMC T cells (not recorded which). Receptors originate from a man aged 18-70 years in good health.

The J gene is TRBJ2-5, the V gene TRBV11-2; the D gene TCRdb calls, TRBD2, cannot be checked with no DNA. Germline values: CDR1 SGHAT, CDR2 FQNNGV. This CDR3 contains 14 residues. The CDR3 is CASSLPPNQETQYF.

The chain links TRBV20-1 to TRBJ1-2; TCRdb picks TRBD1, but there is no DNA to check that call. The CDR3 length is 13 residues. Germline CDR1 and CDR2: DFQATT and SNEGSKA (reference sequence). The CDR3 loop is CSASLQRLYGYTF.

This sequence joins TRBV3-1 and TRBJ2-5; as DNA is missing, the TRBD1 call by TCRdb cannot be tested. Per the germline V gene, CDR1 is LGHDT and CDR2 is YNNKEL (reference sequence). The CDR3 totals 16 residues. This CDR3 reads CASSQGSGLGQETQYF.

The chain couples TRBV7-6 to TRBJ2-3; the D call of TRBD1 rests on TCRdb alone, since no DNA is present to check it. Germline V gene data show CDR1 as SGHVS and CDR2 as FNYEAQ. This CDR3 region has 13 residues. The CDR3 loop reads CASRLGSGGTQYF.

The genes are TRBV3-1 and TRBJ1-2; TCRdb selects TRBD1, and the lack of DNA leaves this call unchecked. The germline CDR1 and CDR2 sequences are LGHDT and YNNKEL (reference sequence). This CDR3 is built from 15 residues. CDR3: CASSQFYRVFYGYTF. The full variable domain, with the rest looked up from reference TRBV3-1 and TRBJ1-2, is DTAVSQTPKYLVTQMGNDKSIKCEQNLGHDTMYWYKQDSKKFLKIMFSYNNKELIINETVPNRFSPKSPDKAHLNLHINSLELGDSAVYFCASSQFYRVFYGYTFGSGTRLTVV.

The rearrangement uses TRBV19 and TRBJ1-2. Germline V gene lookup returns CDR1 LNHDA and CDR2 SQIVND (reference sequence). CDR3 length: 11 residues. CDR3: CASSIGVGYTF.

This chain connects TRBV3-1 to TRBJ2-7; TCRdb outputs TRBD1, but without DNA this stays unchecked. The CDR3 consists of 13 residues. Germline CDR1 reads LGHDT; CDR2 reads YNNKEL (reference sequence). CDR3 protein: CASGPGASGVQYF.

V is TRBV12-3 or TRBV12-4 and J is TRBJ1-6; no DNA is available, so the TRBD1 call from TCRdb remains unchecked. This CDR3 is built from 14 residues. CDR3 sequence: CASRKDRDNSPLHF.

The chain carries TRBV5-4 and TRBJ2-7; the TCRdb call, TRBD1, lacks DNA for checking. The CDR3 covers 15 residues. Germline CDR1 and CDR2: SGHNT and YYREEE (reference sequence). The CDR3 loop is CASSPGQGVRYEQYF.